The TCR beta chain under discussion was sequenced for a study of shared clonotypes between healthy human individuals. Study-wide background: The study used three CD4 naive, three CD4 memory, two CD8 naive and one CD8 memory plate per donor. General study points: Estimated clonotype richness was generally higher in naive than memory subsets. The study found roughly 5% of naive CD4 clonotypes shared across four donors.

This clone was seen a single time. Its antigen remains unknown. An even split of each subset's genomic DNA across several immunoSEQ plates was performed. TCRdb keeps only in-frame clones here, not all; method: immunoSEQ multiplex PCR. The sample yields some 2 million clones, 95% seen once. Specimen: naive CD4+ T cells sorted from blood. Subset indicated: CD45RA+ positively selected. The sequence derives from a man aged 18 to 30 in good health.

The CDR3 is CASSQTSTDTQYF. As DNA, the CDR3 is TGTGCCAGCTCCCAAACCAGTACAGATACGCAGTATTTT. The J gene is TRBJ2-3, the V gene TRBV18; D unclear. With 6 bases removed from V and 3 bases from J, the gap between germline ends came to 10 bases. Germline V gives CDR1 KGHSH, CDR2 LQKENI. The CDR3 has 13 residues.